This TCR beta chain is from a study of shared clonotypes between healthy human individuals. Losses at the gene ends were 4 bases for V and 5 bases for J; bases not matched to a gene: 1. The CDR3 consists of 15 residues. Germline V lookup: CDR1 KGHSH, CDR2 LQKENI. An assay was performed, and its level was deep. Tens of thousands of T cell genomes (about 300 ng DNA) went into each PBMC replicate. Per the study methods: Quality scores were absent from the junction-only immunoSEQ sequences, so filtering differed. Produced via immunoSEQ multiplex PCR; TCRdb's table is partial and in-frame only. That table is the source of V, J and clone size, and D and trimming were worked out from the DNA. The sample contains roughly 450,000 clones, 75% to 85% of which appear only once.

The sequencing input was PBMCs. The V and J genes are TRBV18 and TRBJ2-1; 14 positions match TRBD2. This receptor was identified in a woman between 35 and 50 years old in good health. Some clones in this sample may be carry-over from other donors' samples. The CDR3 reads CASSLTSGGDNEQFF. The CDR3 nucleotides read TGTGCCAGCTCACTGACTAGCGGGGGGGACAATGAGCAGTTCTTC.